These T cell receptor beta chains were read from a single sample in a study of blood T cell repertoires in COVID-19. Using immunoSEQ multiplex PCR, the repertoire was profiled, and TCRdb retains in-frame clones only, with some absent. Here the sample spans roughly 450,000 clones, 90% being singletons. Sequenced material: PBMCs or T cells enriched from blood (not recorded which). Source of these receptors: a man younger than 30 who had recovered from COVID-19. Each CDR3 is given with its conserved first and last residue. D genes are given only for firm matches. Size is stated for part of the rows, as once, few or many counts, or as a class when the clone is expanded.

j_call v_call clone_size d_call cdr3_aa cdr3_nt
TRBJ1-2 TRBV9 - TRBD1 CASSARDRGHYGYTF TGTGCCAGCAGCGCCCGGGACAGGGGACACTATGGCTACACCTTC
TRBJ1-2 TRBV12-3/TRBV12-4 once - CASSPGSGLGYTF TGTGCCAGCAGCCCAGGGTCAGGGCTTGGCTACACCTTC
TRBJ1-4 TRBV29-1 - - CSVDSREKLFF TGCAGCGTTGATTCACGGGAAAAACTGTTTTTT
TRBJ2-3 TRBV28 - TRBD2 CASSRLAGAIDTQYF TGTGCCAGCAGTCGATTAGCGGGAGCGATAGATACGCAGTATTTT
TRBJ1-1 TRBV11-2 - TRBD1 CASSPIQGRKNTEAFF TGTGCCAGCAGCCCCATACAGGGGCGAAAGAACACTGAAGCTTTCTTT
TRBJ2-1 TRBV10-3 - - CAIRRESEQFF TGTGCCATCAGGAGGGAATCCGAGCAGTTCTTC
TRBJ2-3 TRBV14 - TRBD1 CASVIQGSTQYF TGTGCCAGCGTAATACAGGGGAGCACGCAGTATTTT
TRBJ1-5 TRBV10-1 few TRBD1 CASSMTGNQPQHF TGCGCCAGCAGCATGACAGGGAATCAGCCCCAGCATTTT
TRBJ2-1 TRBV4-1 - - CASSHLLRDEQFF TGCGCCAGCAGCCACCTTCTCCGGGATGAGCAGTTCTTC
TRBJ1-2 TRBV7-2 - - CASSLEGQEGSSGYTF TGTGCCAGCAGCCTAGAGGGTCAGGAGGGAAGTAGTGGCTACACCTTC
TRBJ2-5 TRBV6-1 - - CASSEVNSQETQYF TGTGCCAGCAGTGAAGTGAACAGCCAAGAGACCCAGTACTTC
TRBJ1-2 TRBV12-3/TRBV12-4 - - CASRPGKFGGYTF TGTGCCAGCAGACCCGGGAAGTTTGGTGGCTACACCTTC
TRBJ2-1 TRBV19 - TRBD1 CASSMTGLVDEQFF TGTGCCAGTAGTATGACAGGGTTAGTCGATGAGCAGTTCTTC
TRBJ2-3 TRBV5-1 once - CASSLQQGTADTQYF TGCGCCAGCAGCTTACAACAGGGTACGGCAGATACGCAGTATTTT
TRBJ1-2 TRBV4-1 - - CASSQPGGGNYGYTF TGCGCCAGCAGCCAACCGGGGGGAGGGAACTATGGCTACACCTTC
TRBJ2-7 TRBV7-9 - TRBD2 CASSLASGSLSNEQYF TGTGCCAGCAGCTTAGCCAGCGGGAGCTTAAGTAACGAGCAGTACTTC
TRBJ2-3 TRBV4-2 - TRBD2 CASSPRSGGSTDTQYF TGTGCCAGCAGCCCGCGTAGCGGGGGGAGCACAGATACGCAGTATTTT
TRBJ1-6 TRBV6-5 - - CASKLGRVSPLHF TGTGCCAGCAAGTTAGGCAGGGTTTCACCCCTCCACTTT
TRBJ2-5 TRBV5-4 - - CASSYPGETQYF TGTGCCAGCAGCTACCCGGGGGAGACCCAGTACTTC
TRBJ1-1 TRBV4-1 - TRBD1 CASSQRDREEAFF TGCGCCAGCAGCCAACGGGACAGGGAAGAAGCTTTCTTT
TRBJ1-2 TRBV7-2 - TRBD1 CASSLVGGQGQGGYGYTF TGTGCCAGCAGCTTGGTGGGGGGACAGGGACAAGGAGGCTATGGCTACACCTTC
TRBJ2-2 TRBV27 few - CACTTGTGELFF TGTGCCTGCACCACCGGTACCGGGGAGCTGTTTTTT
TRBJ2-7 TRBV4-1 once - CASSLAETGSYEQYF TGCGCCAGCAGCCTGGCGGAGACAGGCTCCTACGAGCAGTACTTC
TRBJ2-7 TRBV2 - - CASSDPYEQYF TGTGCCAGCAGTGATCCATACGAGCAGTACTTC
TRBJ1-2 TRBV5-1 - TRBD1 CASSLGTGGAGGYTF TGCGCCAGCAGCTTGGGCACAGGGGGCGCAGGTGGCTACACCTTC
TRBJ1-1 TRBV28 - - CASTPQGNTEAFF TGTGCCAGCACCCCACAGGGGAACACTGAAGCTTTCTTT
TRBJ2-3 TRBV5-8 - TRBD2 CASSSRASGGAGDTQYF TGTGCCAGCAGCTCCCGGGCTAGCGGGGGGGCAGGAGATACGCAGTATTTT
TRBJ1-1 TRBV7-3 - - CASTLRGGVNTEAFF TGTGCCAGCACCCTCAGGGGAGGGGTGAACACTGAAGCTTTCTTT
TRBJ2-7 TRBV5-8 - TRBD2 CASRLGLAAYEQYF TGTGCCAGCAGATTGGGACTAGCGGCCTACGAGCAGTACTTC
TRBJ1-2 TRBV27 - TRBD1 CASSSGQGGYGYTF TGTGCCAGCAGTTCGGGACAGGGCGGCTATGGCTACACCTTC
TRBJ1-1 TRBV29-1 few - CSASRFTGQNTEAFF TGCAGCGCTTCTCGCTTTACAGGGCAGAACACTGAAGCTTTCTTT
TRBJ1-2 TRBV2 once - CASRVGVYGYTF TGTGCCAGCAGAGTTGGAGTTTATGGCTACACCTTC
TRBJ2-7 TRBV18 - TRBD2 CASSPGLTSGRFHYEQYF TGTGCCAGCTCACCGGGTCTCACTAGCGGGAGGTTTCATTACGAGCAGTACTTC
TRBJ1-2 TRBV19 - - CASSLPGNYGYTF TGTGCCAGTAGCCTCCCAGGGAACTATGGCTACACCTTC
TRBJ1-4 TRBV9 - - CASSGRERNEKLFF TGTGCCAGCAGCGGACGGGAGCGCAATGAAAAACTGTTTTTT
TRBJ2-2 TRBV2 - - CASTGLGSNTGELFF TGTGCCAGCACTGGACTGGGAAGTAACACCGGGGAGCTGTTTTTT
TRBJ2-7 TRBV2 - TRBD1 CASSEDRAFGEQYF TGTGCCAGCAGTGAGGACAGGGCCTTTGGCGAGCAGTACTTC
TRBJ1-1 TRBV11-2 - - CASSPDSEAFF TGTGCCAGCAGCCCCGACTCTGAAGCTTTCTTT
TRBJ1-1 TRBV7-9 once - CASSPWAGVTEAFF TGTGCCAGCAGCCCCTGGGCAGGGGTCACTGAAGCTTTCTTT
TRBJ2-7 TRBV6-1 - - CASSEARTVVGLRQSYEQYF TGTGCCAGCAGTGAAGCGAGGACAGTGGTTGGATTGCGCCAATCCTACGAGCAGTACTTC
TRBJ2-1 TRBV13 - - CASGSGRSNEQFF TGTGCCAGCGGGTCGGGGAGGAGCAATGAGCAGTTCTTC
TRBJ2-7 TRBV5-1 - - CASSPEAQGAIQQYF TGCGCCAGCAGCCCTGAGGCACAGGGCGCTATTCAGCAGTACTTC
TRBJ2-7 TRBV20-1 - - CSASNYRGYEQYF TGCAGTGCTAGTAATTACCGGGGGTACGAGCAGTACTTC
TRBJ2-3 TRBV14 - TRBD2 CASSPRTGGLADTQYF TGTGCCAGCAGCCCCCGAACGGGGGGGCTCGCAGATACGCAGTATTTT
TRBJ1-5 TRBV11-1 - - CASSLAENQPQHF TGTGCCAGCAGCTTAGCGGAGAATCAGCCCCAGCATTTT
TRBJ1-6 TRBV19 - TRBD1 CASSETGVVSPLHF TGTGCCAGTAGTGAAACAGGGGTCGTCTCACCCCTCCACTTT